One sample yielded the 30 T cell receptor beta chains listed below, sequenced in a study of blood T cells in healthy people across ages. With a J-beta primer mix and a sample-barcoded 5' primer, a second PCR ran roughly 6 to 11 cycles. TCRdb passed the 5' RACE reads through MiXCR, listing each CDR3 protein once. In the table there are hundreds of thousands of distinct CDR3 sequences, under 45% of which are singletons. The sample consisted of blood. These receptors all come from a man between 60 and 75 years old in good health.

This clonotype showed up just a few times. The chain links TRBV6-5 to TRBJ2-7; 7 bases are shared with TRBD1. Germline V gene data show CDR1 as MNHEY and CDR2 as SVGAGI. V shed 6 bases, J shed 2 bases, and the junction held 1 base outside the gene matches. The CDR3 is 12 amino acids. The CDR3, as DNA: TGTGCCAGCAGGGGACAGACCTACGAGCAGTACTTC. Residues: CASRGQTYEQYF.

This clonotype has at least ten counts. A much larger clone lies one base from this, so it may be a read error. The rearrangement uses TRBV4-3 and TRBJ2-5; D is unclear. This CDR3 spans 14 amino acids. Germline V gives CDR1 LGHNA, CDR2 YSLEER. Trimming pared 0 bases from V and 11 bases from J, leaving 16 bases between. The CDR3 DNA follows: TGCGCCAGCAGCCAAGATTTTGGAAACAATGAGCAGTACTTC. Translating it yields CASSQDFGNNEQYF.

The V gene is TRBV5-1, the J gene TRBJ1-1, with 7 bases identical to TRBD1. This CDR3 has 12 residues. Germline V gene sequence: CDR1 SGHRS, CDR2 YFSETQ. Trimming took 5 bases from V and 7 from J; bases not matched to a gene: 5. The CDR3 loop is CASRRDSDEAFF. CDR3 sequence (DNA): TGCGCCAGCAGGCGGGACAGCGATGAAGCTTTCTTT. The whole variable domain, remainder taken from reference TRBV5-1 and TRBJ1-1, is KAGVTQTPRYLIKTRGQQVTLSCSPISGHRSVSWYQQTPGQGLQFLFEYFSETQRNKGNFPGRFSGRQFSNSRSEMNVSTLELGDSALYLCASRRDSDEAFFGQGTRLTVV.

This clonotype was recorded at least ten times. The chain recombines TRBV3-1 with TRBJ2-7, with 7 bases aligning to TRBD1. Looked up from germline, CDR1 is LGHDT and CDR2 is YNNKEL (reference sequence). With V trimmed by 4 bases and J by 7 bases, 7 bases remained unmatched. The CDR3 loop spans 13 amino acids. The CDR3 nucleotides are TGTGCCAGCAGCCGAGACAGGGTTAATGAGCAGTACTTC. Translating it yields CASSRDRVNEQYF.

Comments on this clonotype: Germline is not matched at one junction end, which may reflect a read error. The chain joins TRBV5-1 to TRBJ2-4, with 9 bases identical to TRBD1. The CDR3 spans 16 residues. Germline CDR1 reads SGHRS; CDR2 reads YFSETQ. The CDR3 DNA reads as TGCGCCAACAGCTTGAGACTGGGACAGGGAGAGAATGAGCAGTACTTC. Residues: CANSLRLGQGENEQYF.

The chain couples TRBV5-4 to TRBJ1-1; 8 bases line up with TRBD1. Trimming removed 5 bases from V and 5 bases from J; junction bases left unmatched: 8. The germline V gene encodes CDR1 SGHNT and CDR2 YYREEE (reference sequence). The CDR3 is made up of 14 amino acids. CDR3 bases: TGTGCCAGCAGACCGGCACAGGGGGAAACTGAAGCTTTCTTT. This gives the protein CASRPAQGETEAFF.

The CDR3 reads CASSFSHGDVSEAFF. DNA of the CDR3: TGTGCCAGCAGCTTTTCTCATGGGGATGTCTCTGAAGCTTTCTTT. The chain has TRBV7-2 and TRBJ1-1; D remains unclear. The CDR3 consists of 15 residues. Germline V CDR1 and CDR2: SGHTA, FQGNSA. Trimming removed 3 bases from V and 6 bases from J, with 17 bases in between.

V gene TRBV5-1 combines with J gene TRBJ1-4, with a weak D call TRBD1 (5 bases). The germline V gene has CDR1 SGHRS and CDR2 YFSETQ. V was pared by 4 bases and J by 4 bases, with 14 bases between. The CDR3 has 15 amino acids. CDR3 DNA: TGCGCCAGCAGCCCGGGACGGCAATTTAATGAAAAACTGTTTTTT. The encoded protein is CASSPGRQFNEKLFF.

This sequence joins TRBV25-1 and TRBJ1-2; D call uncertain. Trimming took 4 bases from V and 3 from J, leaving 6 bases between them. This CDR3 spans 12 amino acids. CDR1 and CDR2 (germline): MGHDK, SYGVNS. In DNA, the CDR3 is TGTGCCAGCAGTGGTTACTACTATGGCTACACCTTC. It specifies CASSGYYYGYTF.

The J gene is TRBJ2-7, the V gene TRBV12-3 or TRBV12-4, with D maybe TRBD2 (6 bases). Trimming pared 2 bases from V and 6 bases from J, leaving 11 bases between. The CDR3 covers 13 residues. The CDR3 DNA reads as TGTGCCAGCAGTTTAAGTGGCGGGGCCGAGCAGTACTTC. This codes for CASSLSGGAEQYF.

The chain combines TRBV11-2 with TRBJ1-5, with a possible D match to TRBD1 (5 bases). V shed 5 bases and J shed 5 bases, with 13 bases lying between them. CDR3 length equals 14 residues. Per germline, CDR1 SGHAT and CDR2 FQNNGV. The CDR3 DNA sequence: TGTGCCAGCAGCCTCCAGGGACCCTATCAGCCCCAGCATTTT. It translates to CASSLQGPYQPQHF. The entire variable domain, with the rest obtained from reference TRBV11-2 and TRBJ1-5, is as follows: EAGVAQSPRYKIIEKRQSVAFWCNPISGHATLYWYQQILGQGPKLLIQFQNNGVVDDSQLPKDRFSAERLKGVDSTLKIQPAKLEDSAVYLCASSLQGPYQPQHFGDGTRLSIL.

V gene TRBV6-2 or TRBV6-3 combines with J gene TRBJ2-6, with D maybe TRBD1 (6 bases). There are 14 residues in the CDR3. Germline CDR1 and CDR2: MNHEY and SVGEGT. V dropped 11 bases and J dropped 4 bases, with 15 bases sitting between them. The DNA for the CDR3 is TGTGCCTACAGCTCAGGGGCAGGGGCCAACGTCCTGACTTTC. Its protein product is CAYSSGAGANVLTF.

This clonotype has a handful of counts. DNA for the CDR3: TGTGCCAGCAGCCCTCGGAGGCTCCCAACCGAGCAGTTCTTC. Protein sequence: CASSPRRLPTEQFF. The chain couples TRBV11-1 to TRBJ2-1; a weak D match, TRBD2 (5 bases). V was trimmed by 5 bases and J by 10 bases, leaving 18 bases between them. The CDR3 runs 14 residues. The germline gives CDR1 SGHAT, CDR2 FQDESV (reference sequence).

V and J are TRBV5-1 and TRBJ2-3; unclear D gene. The CDR3 has 14 residues. Germline assignment: CDR1 SGHRS and CDR2 YFSETQ. Trimming took 2 bases from V and 2 from J, leaving 9 bases between them. CDR3 bases: TGCGCCAGCAGCTTTTACGGTAACACAGATACGCAGTATTTT. Translation: CASSFYGNTDTQYF.

Many counts were recorded for this clonotype. The chain joins TRBV27 to TRBJ2-3; D not certain. The V gene lost 2 bases and the J gene lost 13 bases, with 16 bases spanning the gap. CDR3 length equals 13 residues. Germline loops: CDR1 MNHEY, CDR2 SMNVEV (reference sequence). The CDR3 protein is CASSLEFPAQEYF. The DNA of the CDR3 is TGTGCCAGCAGTTTAGAGTTCCCCGCGCAGGAGTATTTT.

This clonotype occurred many times. The gene calls are TRBV29-1 and TRBJ2-7; no definite D call. The CDR3 contains 12 residues. Trimming pared 2 bases from V and 6 bases from J, leaving 11 bases between. Germline loops: CDR1 SQVTM, CDR2 ANQGSEA. Written as DNA, the CDR3 is TGCAGCGTTGAAAGCGTGGGTCGCGAGCAGTACTTC. Translated: CSVESVGREQYF.

V is TRBV10-2 and J is TRBJ1-5; the D gene is possibly TRBD1 (5 bases). The CDR3 consists of 13 residues. V lost 8 bases, J lost 2 bases, and 10 bases lay in between. The germline V gene has CDR1 WSHSY and CDR2 SAAADI. The CDR3 is CASQRGGNQPQHF. The CDR3 bases are TGCGCCAGCCAAAGGGGTGGCAATCAGCCCCAGCATTTT.

This clonotype was counted only a few times. The V and J genes are TRBV2 and TRBJ2-6; no clear D. The CDR3 consists of 16 residues. The V gene lost 6 bases and the J gene lost 0 bases, with 12 bases spanning the gap. CDR1 and CDR2 from the germline V gene are SNHLY and FYNNEI. The CDR3 DNA sequence: TGTGCCAGCAGCCCAGACACGTCCTCTGGGGCCAACGTCCTGACTTTC. It translates to CASSPDTSSGANVLTF. Based on the CDR3 plus reference TRBV2 and TRBJ2-6, the full variable domain is EPEVTQTPSHQVTQMGQEVILRCVPISNHLYFYWYRQILGQKVEFLVSFYNNEISEKSEIFDDQFSVERPDGSNFTLKIRSTKLEDSAMYFCASSPDTSSGANVLTFGAGSRLTVL.

Only a few counts were recorded for this clonotype. The chain links TRBV6-5 to TRBJ2-5; possibly TRBD2 for D (6 bases). The CDR3 has 16 residues. The germline V gene has CDR1 MNHEY and CDR2 SVGAGI. V was pared by 0 bases and J by 7 bases, with 18 bases between. The CDR3 region is CASSYSSGRTTGTQYF. CDR3 DNA: TGTGCCAGCAGTTACTCCTCAGGGAGGACAACGGGGACCCAGTACTTC.

This clonotype was picked up a small number of times. The V and J genes are TRBV7-9 and TRBJ1-4; no clear D. This CDR3 comprises 15 residues. Germline CDR1 reads SEHNR; CDR2 reads FQNEAQ (reference sequence). V lost 5 bases, J lost 0 bases, and 10 bases lay in between. In DNA form, the CDR3 reads TGTGCCAGCAGCGCAAATCCTACAACTAATGAAAAACTGTTTTTT. Translated: CASSANPTTNEKLFF.

This chain joins TRBV27 and TRBJ2-4; the match to TRBD2 covers 9 bases. The J call may be incorrect, as the DNA end agrees better with TRBJ2-7. In germline, CDR1 is MNHEY, CDR2 SMNVEV (reference sequence). The CDR3 spans 14 residues. The DNA of the CDR3 is TGTGCCAGCAGTTTAGGGCGGGGGGGCGACGAGCAGTACTTC. Translated, it gives CASSLGRGGDEQYF.

The V call is TRBV7-8, the J call TRBJ2-6, with 7 positions matching TRBD1. This CDR3 is 18 amino acids long. V shed 5 bases, J shed 1 base, and the junction held 11 bases outside the gene matches. Germline loops: CDR1 SGHVS, CDR2 FQNEAQ. This chain's CDR3 is CASSLSDRFPSGANVLTF. The CDR3 coding sequence is TGTGCCAGCAGCCTTTCGGACAGGTTCCCATCTGGGGCCAACGTCCTGACTTTC.

This chain uses TRBV2 with TRBJ1-4, with TRBD1 as a possible D gene (5 bases). The length of the CDR3 is 15 residues. Per germline, CDR1 SNHLY and CDR2 FYNNEI. Trimming stripped 9 bases from V and 6 bases from J, with 20 bases between. The CDR3 nucleotides are TGTGCCAGTTCAACCGGGACTTTGGCGGATGAAAAACTGTTTTTT. Its translation is CASSTGTLADEKLFF.

This clonotype appeared a few times. V gene TRBV7-9 combines with J gene TRBJ2-5; D not certain. Trimming removed 1 base at V and 6 bases at J, with 12 bases between. The CDR3 sequence is 14 residues long. Germline lookup yields CDR1 SEHNR and CDR2 FQNEAQ (reference sequence). The DNA for the CDR3 is TGTGCCAGCAGCTTAGTCCAAGGGCCGCAGACCCAGTACTTC. It specifies CASSLVQGPQTQYF. The full variable domain, in which reference TRBV7-9 and TRBJ2-5 provide the parts outside the CDR3, is DTGVSQNPRHKITKRGQNVTFRCDPISEHNRLYWYRQTLGQGPEFLTYFQNEAQLEKSRLLSDRFSAERPKGSFSTLEIQRTEQGDSAMYLCASSLVQGPQTQYFGPGTRLLVL.

The chain is built from TRBV29-1 and TRBJ1-1; D is unresolved. Trimming shortened V by 2 bases and J by 0 bases, and 7 bases separated the two germline ends. CDR3 length equals 13 residues. The germline V gene has CDR1 SQVTM and CDR2 ANQGSEA. This chain's CDR3 is CSVELAVNTEAFF. Here the CDR3 DNA reads TGCAGCGTTGAATTGGCGGTGAACACTGAAGCTTTCTTT.

This clonotype was found a few times. This chain links TRBV9 with TRBJ2-3, with D possibly TRBD2 on 6 matching bases. Trimming removed 4 bases at V and 0 bases at J, with 12 bases between. The germline V gene has CDR1 SGDLS and CDR2 YYNGEE. CDR3 length: 15 residues. The CDR3 DNA reads as TGTGCCAGCAGCCCCCGGGGGAGAAGCACAGATACGCAGTATTTT. Translation gives CASSPRGRSTDTQYF. The variable domain in full, completed from reference TRBV9 and TRBJ2-3, reads DSGVTQTPKHLITATGQRVTLRCSPRSGDLSVYWYQQSLDQGLQFLIQYYNGEERAKGNILERFSAQQFPDLHSELNLSSLELGDSALYFCASSPRGRSTDTQYFGPGTRLTVL.

The CDR3 sequence is CSARDRAQGNNSPLHF. As DNA, the CDR3 is TGCAGTGCTAGAGATAGAGCACAGGGGAATAATTCACCCCTCCACTTT. The gene calls are TRBV20-1 and TRBJ1-6, with 7 bases matching TRBD1. Germline assignment: CDR1 DFQATT and CDR2 SNEGSKA (reference sequence). With V trimmed by 0 bases and J by 5 bases, 7 bases remained unmatched. CDR3 size: 16 residues.

V usage is TRBV7-2 and J usage is TRBJ2-6; D is ambiguous. The germline gives CDR1 SGHTA, CDR2 FQGNSA. This CDR3 has 16 residues. Trimming pared 1 base from V and 1 base from J, leaving 8 bases between. The DNA of the CDR3 is TGTGCCAGCAGCTTAGATCCTGGATCTGGGGCCAACGTCCTGACTTTC. Translation: CASSLDPGSGANVLTF.

The V call is TRBV20-1, the J call TRBJ2-4, with a weak D call TRBD1 (6 bases). With the DNA end fitting TRBJ2-7 better, the J assignment may be wrong. Germline lookup yields CDR1 DFQATT and CDR2 SNEGSKA (reference sequence). The CDR3 has 13 amino acids. The CDR3: CSAPRQAAYEQYF. The CDR3 DNA sequence: TGCAGTGCCCCTAGACAGGCTGCCTACGAGCAGTACTTC.

This clonotype was recorded a few times. The rearrangement joins TRBV4-3 to TRBJ2-7; 7 bases align to TRBD1. With V trimmed by 4 bases and J by 4 bases, 13 bases remained unmatched. The CDR3 runs 16 residues. Germline assignment: CDR1 LGHNA and CDR2 YSLEER. CDR3 DNA: TGCGCCAGCAGCCCACAGGGATTTCAACAGGGGTACGAGCAGTACTTC. This encodes CASSPQGFQQGYEQYF.